The T cell receptor (beta chain) under discussion was sequenced for a study of cytomegalovirus exposure and HLA in healthy donors. This cohort consisted of healthy bone marrow donors. The PCR used 60 Vbeta and 13 Jbeta primers. The data were produced by immunoSEQ multiplex PCR, yet TCRdb's version contains in-frame clones alone and is incomplete. The sample consists of 100,000 to 150,000 clones, approximately 80% of them appearing once. Points from the study as a whole: In vitro confirmation showed three CMV-associated chains to be CMV antigen specific. Productive status was seen about 90% or about 30% of the time for most TCR beta V segments in an earlier analysis. CMV serostatus was the only recorded immune exposure for donors.

With V trimmed by 5 bases and J by 2 bases, 11 bases remained unmatched. The CDR3 extends over 16 amino acids. In germline, CDR1 is SGHRS, CDR2 YFSETQ. A remark on this clone: The antigen remains unidentified.

V and J are TRBV5-1 and TRBJ1-2, with 8 bases matching TRBD1. The clonotype comes from a man in his fifties or sixties in good health and CMV-seropositive. What was sequenced was PBMCs. CDR3: CASRQNTGGSNYGYTF. DNA of the CDR3: TGCGCCAGCAGACAAAACACAGGGGGATCAAACTATGGCTACACCTTC.